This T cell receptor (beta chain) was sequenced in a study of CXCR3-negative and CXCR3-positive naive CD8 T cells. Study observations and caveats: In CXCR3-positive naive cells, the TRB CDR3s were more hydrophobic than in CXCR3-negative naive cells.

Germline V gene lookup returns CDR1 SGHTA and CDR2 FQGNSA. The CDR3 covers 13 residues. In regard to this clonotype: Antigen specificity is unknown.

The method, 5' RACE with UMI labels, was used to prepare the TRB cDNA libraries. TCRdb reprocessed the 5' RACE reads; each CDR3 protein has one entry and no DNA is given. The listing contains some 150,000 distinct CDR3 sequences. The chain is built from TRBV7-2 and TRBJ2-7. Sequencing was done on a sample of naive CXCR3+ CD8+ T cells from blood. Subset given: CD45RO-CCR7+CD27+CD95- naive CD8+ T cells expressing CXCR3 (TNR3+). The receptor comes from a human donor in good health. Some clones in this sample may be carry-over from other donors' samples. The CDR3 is CASSLEETYEQYF.